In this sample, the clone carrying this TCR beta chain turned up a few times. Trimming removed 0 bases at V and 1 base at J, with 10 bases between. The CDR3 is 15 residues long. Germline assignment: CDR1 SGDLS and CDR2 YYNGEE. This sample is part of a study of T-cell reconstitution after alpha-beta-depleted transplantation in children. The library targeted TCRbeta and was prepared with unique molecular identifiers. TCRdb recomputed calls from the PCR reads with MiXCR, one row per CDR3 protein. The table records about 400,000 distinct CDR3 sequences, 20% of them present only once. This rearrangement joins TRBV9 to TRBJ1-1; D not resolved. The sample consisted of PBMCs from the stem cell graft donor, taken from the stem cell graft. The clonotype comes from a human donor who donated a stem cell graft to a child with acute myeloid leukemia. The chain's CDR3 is CASSVAPDQNTEAFF. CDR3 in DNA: TGTGCCAGCAGCGTAGCACCGGACCAGAACACTGAAGCTTTCTTT.